These T cell receptor beta chains were read from a single sample in a study of blood T cell repertoires in COVID-19. The protocol was immunoSEQ multiplex PCR, while the TCRdb copy is restricted to in-frame clones and leaves out a portion. The sample carries 55,000 to 65,000 clones, roughly 80% recorded once. Sample: peripheral blood. Source of these receptors: a man in his sixties with acute or convalescent COVID-19. CDR3s include the opening cysteine and the closing phenylalanine or tryptophan. The D gene is left open where the match is weak. Some rows have no size entry. The others give once, few or many, or a class for an expanded clone.

J | V | D | size | CDR3 | DNA
TRBJ2-3 | TRBV7-6 | NA | NA | CASSPPGPDTQYF | TGTGCCAGCAGCCCGCCTGGGCCAGATACGCAGTATTTT
TRBJ1-2 | TRBV28 | NA | NA | CASSPSTRPQYGYTF | TGTGCCAGCAGTCCATCGACAAGACCCCAATATGGCTACACCTTC
TRBJ2-5 | TRBV5-1 | TRBD2 | NA | CASRSGSLAGGLEETQYF | TGCGCCAGCAGGAGCGGTAGTCTAGCGGGGGGGCTGGAAGAGACCCAGTACTTC
TRBJ1-2 | TRBV19 | NA | NA | CASSISGKANYGYTF | TGTGCCAGTAGTATCTCAGGAAAAGCTAACTATGGCTACACCTTC
TRBJ2-7 | TRBV4-1 | NA | once | CASSQGTRANEQYF | TGCGCCAGCAGCCAAGGTACGAGGGCTAACGAGCAGTACTTC
TRBJ1-1 | TRBV13 | NA | NA | CASSEGRQNTEAFF | TGTGCCAGCAGCGAGGGCAGGCAAAACACTGAAGCTTTCTTT
TRBJ2-5 | TRBV7-6 | TRBD2 | NA | CASSQGLAGGQETQYF | TGTGCCAGCAGCCAGGGGTTAGCGGGGGGTCAAGAGACCCAGTACTTC
TRBJ1-6 | TRBV28 | NA | NA | CASRQHGGSPLHF | TGTGCCAGCAGACAACACGGGGGGTCACCCCTCCACTTT
TRBJ1-1 | TRBV5-6 | TRBD1 | NA | CASSTQDRWGAEAFF | TGTGCCAGCAGCACCCAGGACAGGTGGGGAGCTGAAGCTTTCTTT
TRBJ1-2 | TRBV20-1 | NA | NA | CSASGTMGDGYTF | TGCAGTGCTAGTGGTACTATGGGAGATGGCTACACCTTC
TRBJ2-7 | TRBV5-1 | TRBD2 | NA | CASSLPPTSGRGEQYF | TGCGCCAGCAGCTTGCCCCCCACTAGCGGCCGGGGCGAGCAGTACTTC
TRBJ2-1 | TRBV14 | NA | few | CASSRGWNEQFF | TGTGCCAGCAGCAGGGGATGGAATGAGCAGTTCTTC
TRBJ2-7 | TRBV14 | NA | NA | CASSQVQGGDEFYEQYF | TGTGCCAGCAGCCAAGTGCAGGGGGGCGATGAGTTCTACGAGCAGTACTTC
TRBJ1-2 | TRBV5-4 | NA | NA | CASSADTSNYGYTF | TGTGCCAGCAGCGCGGACACATCTAACTATGGCTACACCTTC
TRBJ2-3 | TRBV9 | NA | NA | CASSVAPASGTDTQYF | TGTGCCAGCAGCGTAGCCCCTGCTAGCGGCACAGATACGCAGTATTTT
TRBJ2-7 | TRBV19 | NA | NA | CASSIGVGEQYF | TGTGCCAGTAGTATCGGAGTGGGCGAGCAGTACTTC
TRBJ2-3 | TRBV2 | TRBD2 | NA | CASTSGGDTQYF | TGTGCCAGCACCTCGGGGGGAGATACGCAGTATTTT
TRBJ1-1 | TRBV5-8 | NA | many | CASSPGEDNTEAFF | TGTGCCAGCAGCCCGGGGGAGGACAACACTGAAGCTTTCTTT
TRBJ1-6 | TRBV20-1 | NA | NA | CSASPRDRNSPLHF | TGCAGTGCTAGTCCCCGCGACAGAAATTCACCCCTCCACTTT
TRBJ1-5 | TRBV10-1 | TRBD1 | few | CASSESDWDRMGPQHF | TGCGCCAGCAGTGAGTCGGATTGGGACAGGATGGGGCCCCAGCATTTT
TRBJ2-3 | TRBV19 | NA | NA | CASSIEGGGLTDTQYF | TGTGCCAGTAGTATAGAAGGGGGGGGCTTGACAGATACGCAGTATTTT
TRBJ2-7 | TRBV5-1 | NA | NA | CASSLGGGNDYEQYF | TGCGCCAGCAGCTTGGGAGGGGGTAACGATTACGAGCAGTACTTC
TRBJ2-7 | TRBV30 | TRBD1 | NA | CAWETGSYEQYF | TGTGCCTGGGAGACAGGGTCCTACGAGCAGTACTTC
TRBJ1-4 | TRBV29-1 | NA | NA | CSVGGWAGEKLFF | TGCAGCGTCGGAGGGTGGGCAGGAGAAAAACTGTTTTTT
TRBJ1-5 | TRBV27 | NA | NA | CASSLSPPQPQHF | TGTGCCAGCAGTTTGAGTCCGCCACAGCCCCAGCATTTT
TRBJ2-5 | TRBV24-1 | NA | once | CATSAIGGDGAQYF | TGTGCCACCAGTGCCATAGGGGGGGACGGGGCCCAGTACTTC
TRBJ1-5 | TRBV9 | NA | NA | CASSSDQAQPQHF | TGTGCCAGCAGCTCCGACCAGGCCCAGCCCCAGCATTTT
TRBJ1-2 | TRBV19 | NA | NA | CASSRSLEGGNYGYTF | TGTGCCAGTAGTAGGAGCTTGGAGGGAGGTAACTATGGCTACACCTTC
TRBJ1-1 | TRBV24-1 | NA | NA | CATSIFGVNTEAFF | TGTGCCACCAGTATTTTCGGGGTGAACACTGAAGCTTTCTTT
TRBJ1-5 | TRBV28 | TRBD1 | NA | CASTRGYRGLGQPQHF | TGTGCCAGCACCCGGGGATACAGGGGGCTTGGTCAGCCCCAGCATTTT
TRBJ2-2 | TRBV20-1 | NA | NA | CSASNREGTGELFF | TGCAGTGCTAGTAACAGGGAGGGAACCGGGGAGCTGTTTTTT
TRBJ1-6 | TRBV2 | NA | NA | CASSALPGYNSPLHF | TGTGCCAGCAGTGCCCTCCCGGGATATAATTCACCCCTCCACTTT
TRBJ1-2 | TRBV10-3 | TRBD1 | NA | CAISGDREDYGYTF | TGTGCCATCAGTGGGGACAGGGAAGACTATGGCTACACCTTC
TRBJ2-1 | TRBV19 | TRBD2 | NA | CASSPFAGLAGDGNEQFF | TGTGCCAGTAGTCCTTTCGCCGGACTAGCGGGGGACGGCAATGAGCAGTTCTTC
TRBJ2-3 | TRBV24-1 | NA | NA | CATSDARSTDTQYF | TGTGCCACCAGTGATGCTCGGAGCACAGATACGCAGTATTTT
TRBJ2-7 | TRBV21-1 | NA | NA | CASSKGTARCYEQYF | TGTGCCAGCAGCAAGGGGACAGCAAGATGCTACGAGCAGTACTTC